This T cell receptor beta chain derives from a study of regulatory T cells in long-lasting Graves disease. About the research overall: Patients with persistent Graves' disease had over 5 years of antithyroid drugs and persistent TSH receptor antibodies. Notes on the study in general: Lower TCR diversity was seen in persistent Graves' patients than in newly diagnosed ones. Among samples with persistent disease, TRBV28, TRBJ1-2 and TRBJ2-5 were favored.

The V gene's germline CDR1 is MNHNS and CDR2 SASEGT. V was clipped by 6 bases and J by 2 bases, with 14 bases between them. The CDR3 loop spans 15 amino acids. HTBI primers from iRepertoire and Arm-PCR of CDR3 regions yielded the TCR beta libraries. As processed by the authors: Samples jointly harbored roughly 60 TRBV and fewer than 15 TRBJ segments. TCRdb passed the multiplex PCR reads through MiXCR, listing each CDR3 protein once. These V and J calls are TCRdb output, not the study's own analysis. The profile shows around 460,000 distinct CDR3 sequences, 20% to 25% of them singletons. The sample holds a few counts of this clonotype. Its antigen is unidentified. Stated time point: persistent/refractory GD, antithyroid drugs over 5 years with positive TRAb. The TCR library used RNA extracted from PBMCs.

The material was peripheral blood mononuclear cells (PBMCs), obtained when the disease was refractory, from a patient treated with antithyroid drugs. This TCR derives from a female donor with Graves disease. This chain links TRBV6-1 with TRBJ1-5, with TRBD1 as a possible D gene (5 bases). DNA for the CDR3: TGTGCCAGCAGCCTACACGGAGGGGGCAATCAGCCCCAGCATTTT. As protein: CASSLHGGGNQPQHF.